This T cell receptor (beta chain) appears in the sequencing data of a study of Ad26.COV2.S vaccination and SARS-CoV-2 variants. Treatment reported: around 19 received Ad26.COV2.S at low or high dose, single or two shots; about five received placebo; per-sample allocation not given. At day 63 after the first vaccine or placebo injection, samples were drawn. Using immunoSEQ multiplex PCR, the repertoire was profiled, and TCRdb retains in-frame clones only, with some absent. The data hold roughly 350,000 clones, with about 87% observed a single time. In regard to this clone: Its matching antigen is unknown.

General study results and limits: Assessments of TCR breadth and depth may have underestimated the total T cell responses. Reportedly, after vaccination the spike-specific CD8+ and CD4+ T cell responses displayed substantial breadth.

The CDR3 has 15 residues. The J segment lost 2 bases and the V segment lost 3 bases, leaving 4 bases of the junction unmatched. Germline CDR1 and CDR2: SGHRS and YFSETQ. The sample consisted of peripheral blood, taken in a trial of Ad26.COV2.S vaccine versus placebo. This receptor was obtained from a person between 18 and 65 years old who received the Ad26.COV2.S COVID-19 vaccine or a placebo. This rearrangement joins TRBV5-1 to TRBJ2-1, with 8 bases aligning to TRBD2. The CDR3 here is CASSSLTSAYNEQFF. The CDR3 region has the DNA TGCGCCAGCAGCTCCTTGACTAGCGCCTACAATGAGCAGTTCTTC.